The 22 T cell receptor beta chains listed next were all sequenced from one sample in a study of blood T cell repertoires in COVID-19. This table comes from immunoSEQ multiplex PCR, and its TCRdb copy is limited to in-frame clones, with some not included. Here the sample spans about 180,000 clones, roughly 81% being singletons. Sequenced sample: peripheral blood. The receptors derive from a woman aged 80 or older with COVID-19, enrolled during active disease.

This clone came up a few times. The chain recombines TRBV15 with TRBJ2-5, with 8 nucleotides matching TRBD2. With 5 bases clipped from V and 0 bases from J, the junction kept 5 bases outside the gene matches. This CDR3 comprises 15 residues. Per germline, CDR1 LNHNV and CDR2 YYDKDF (reference sequence). The CDR3, as DNA: TGTGCCACCAGCCGGGGGGGAGCGAACCAAGAGACCCAGTACTTC. This translates into CATSRGGANQETQYF.

This chain links TRBV13 with TRBJ2-3; TRBD2 matches 10 bases. The CDR3 has 18 residues. Germline CDR1 PRHDT, CDR2 FYEKMQ (reference sequence). V gave up 5 bases and J gave up 3 bases; unmatched junction bases: 14. The DNA for the CDR3 is TGTGCCAGCAGCCCCAGTGGGCGAGCGGGAGGGCGTACAGATACGCAGTATTTT. Translation gives CASSPSGRAGGRTDTQYF.

The chain employs TRBV19 and TRBJ1-1; D gene uncertain. V lost 7 bases, J lost 4 bases, and 16 bases lay in between. The CDR3 has 14 residues. Germline values: CDR1 LNHDA, CDR2 SQIVND (reference sequence). CDR3 nucleotide sequence: TGTGCCAGTAAGGAAGGCGAGGTAATCACTGAAGCTTTCTTT. Translating it yields CASKEGEVITEAFF.

CDR3 sequence reads: CAMARQGATNEKLFF. The CDR3 DNA is TGTGCCATGGCCCGACAGGGGGCAACTAATGAAAAACTGTTTTTT. The gene calls are TRBV10-3 and TRBJ1-4; 9 bases line up with TRBD1. Germline CDR1 is ENHRY and CDR2 is SYGVKD. This CDR3 region has 15 residues. V lost 9 bases to trimming and J lost 0 bases; unmatched junction nucleotides: 5.

This clone was picked up one time. The V call is TRBV5-1, the J call TRBJ2-1; D is possibly TRBD2 (5 bases). Trimming cost V 0 bases and J 13 bases, with 14 bases left between them. Germline CDR1 SGHRS, CDR2 YFSETQ. This CDR3 has 13 residues. As DNA, the CDR3 is TGCGCCAGCAGCTTGGAACCCCAGAGGGATCAGTTCTTC. It translates to CASSLEPQRDQFF.

The J gene is TRBJ2-6, the V gene TRBV3-1 (or the pseudogene TRBV3-2); D is unresolved. Germline CDR1 and CDR2: LGHDT and YNNKEL (reference sequence). The CDR3 extends over 15 amino acids. Trimming took 1 base from V and 1 from J, leaving 5 bases between them. The CDR3 region is CASSQVPSGANVLTF. DNA for the CDR3: TGTGCCAGCAGCCAAGTTCCATCTGGGGCCAACGTCCTGACTTTC.

This chain connects TRBV13 to TRBJ1-1; tentative D call: TRBD1 (5 bases). The length of the CDR3 is 13 residues. Trimming cost V 5 bases and J 7 bases, with 14 bases left between them. Germline CDR1 PRHDT, CDR2 FYEKMQ (reference sequence). The CDR3 protein is CASSLSGGNEAFF. CDR3 nucleotides: TGTGCCAGCAGCCTCAGCGGGGGGAATGAAGCTTTCTTT.

This clone appeared a single time. The chain employs TRBV5-5 and TRBJ2-5; D is unclear. Germline CDR1 reads SGHKS; CDR2 reads YYEKEE (reference sequence). Trimming cost V 0 bases and J 5 bases, with 5 bases left between them. The CDR3 has 12 residues. This CDR3 reads CASSLAGETQYF. CDR3 nucleotides: TGTGCCAGCAGCTTGGCCGGGGAGACCCAGTACTTC. The whole variable domain, filled in from reference TRBV5-5 and TRBJ2-5, reads DAGVTQSPTHLIKTRGQQVTLRCSPISGHKSVSWYQQVLGQGPQFIFQYYEKEERGRGNFPDRFSARQFPNYSSELNVNALLLGDSALYLCASSLAGETQYFGPGTRLLVL.

The chain has TRBV28 and TRBJ2-1; D uncertain. V was cut by 4 bases and J by 6 bases, with 7 bases left in between. The CDR3 is 12 amino acids. Germline lookup yields CDR1 MDHEN and CDR2 SYDVKM. The CDR3 spells CASSSMRNEQFF. The CDR3, as DNA: TGTGCCAGCAGTTCTATGCGCAATGAGCAGTTCTTC.

V usage is TRBV7-6 and J usage is TRBJ1-6; D unresolved. Germline-derived CDR1 and CDR2 are SGHVS and FNYEAQ. The CDR3 has 18 residues. The V and J ends lost 2 bases and 0 bases respectively, with 14 bases between them. CDR3 coding DNA: TGTGCCAGCAGCTTAATCCCCCATACGAGCTCCTATAATTCACCCCTCCACTTT. Its translation is CASSLIPHTSSYNSPLHF.

The chain employs TRBV15 and TRBJ2-3; 8 positions match TRBD1. The junction had 5 bases not matched to a gene; V was cut back by 5 bases and J by 1 base. CDR1 and CDR2 (germline): LNHNV, YYDKDF (reference sequence). This CDR3 has 15 amino acids. The CDR3 DNA reads TGTGCCACCAGCGAGTGGGGACAGGGCACAGATACGCAGTATTTT. Encoded protein: CATSEWGQGTDTQYF.

The chain is built from TRBV19 and TRBJ2-7; a possible D gene is TRBD1 (5 bases). The V gene lost 7 bases and the J gene lost 2 bases, with 15 bases spanning the gap. The germline CDR1 and CDR2 sequences are LNHDA and SQIVND (reference sequence). This CDR3 is 14 amino acids long. The CDR3 region has the DNA TGTGCCAGTACCCCGGGCAGGGAACCCTACGAGCAGTACTTC. This sequence encodes CASTPGREPYEQYF. Drawing the rest from reference TRBV19 and TRBJ2-7, the complete variable domain is DGGITQSPKYLFRKEGQNVTLSCEQNLNHDAMYWYRQDPGQGLRLIYYSQIVNDFQKGDIAEGYSVSREKKESFPLTVTSAQKNPTAFYLCASTPGREPYEQYFGPGTRLTVT.

The V and J genes are TRBV19 and TRBJ1-2; 8 nucleotides match TRBD1. The trim removed 5 bases at V and 7 bases at J, leaving 12 bases unmatched. The germline V gene encodes CDR1 LNHDA and CDR2 SQIVND (reference sequence). The CDR3 length is 15 residues. In DNA form, the CDR3 reads TGTGCCAGTAGTCCCCTCCAGACAGGGGTAGGTGGCTACACCTTC. It translates to CASSPLQTGVGGYTF.

The CDR3 reads CASSFRSGGAQEQYF. The DNA for the CDR3 is TGCGCCAGCAGCTTCCGTAGCGGGGGGGCCCAAGAGCAGTACTTC. This chain uses TRBV5-1 with TRBJ2-7; 11 positions agree with TRBD2. With V trimmed by 2 bases and J by 7 bases, 8 bases remained unmatched. This CDR3 region has 15 residues. Germline V lookup: CDR1 SGHRS, CDR2 YFSETQ.

This clone occurred a few times. The V gene is TRBV23-1, the J gene TRBJ2-7; 8 bases fit TRBD1. TRBV23-1 is recorded as an ORF, its role being uncertain. V dropped 10 bases and J dropped 6; count of bases not matched to a gene: 17. CDR3 length equals 15 residues. The CDR3 sequence is CATLNTTGEEGEQYF. The CDR3 DNA sequence: TGCGCCACACTCAACACGACAGGGGAGGAGGGCGAGCAGTACTTC.

This chain connects TRBV3-1 (or the pseudogene TRBV3-2) to TRBJ2-7; 10 bases are a match to TRBD2. Germline V gene data show CDR1 as LGHDT and CDR2 as YNNKEL (reference sequence). The J segment lost 3 bases and the V segment lost 3 bases, leaving 11 bases of the junction unmatched. The CDR3 has 17 residues. CDR3 sequence reads: CASSQGLTASGSYEQYF. In DNA, the CDR3 is TGTGCCAGCAGCCAGGGTCTAACGGCTAGCGGGAGCTACGAGCAGTACTTC.

The J gene is TRBJ1-2, the V gene TRBV20-1, with D hard to call. The germline V gene has CDR1 DFQATT and CDR2 SNEGSKA (reference sequence). V lost 1 base to trimming and J lost 7 bases, with 7 bases between them. This CDR3 comprises 11 residues. CDR3 sequence: CSARGFGGYTF. The CDR3 DNA sequence: TGCAGTGCTAGAGGGTTCGGTGGCTACACCTTC.

The rearrangement joins TRBV4-1 to TRBJ2-3; 9 nucleotides agree with TRBD2. J lost 2 bases, V lost 4 bases, and 4 bases had no gene match. The CDR3 runs 15 residues. Germline-derived CDR1 and CDR2 are MGHRA and YSYEKL. The CDR3 DNA is TGCGCCAGCAGCCGCCGACTAGCGGACACAGATACGCAGTATTTT. It encodes CASSRRLADTDTQYF.

This clone was seen only once. The chain links TRBV2 to TRBJ1-1; possibly TRBD1 for D (5 bases). This CDR3 spans 12 amino acids. Per the germline V gene, CDR1 is SNHLY and CDR2 is FYNNEI. V lost 3 bases, J lost 11 bases, and 13 bases lay in between. CDR3 protein: CASSDRGLEAFF. The CDR3 DNA reads TGTGCCAGCAGTGATAGGGGATTGGAGGCTTTCTTT.

The chain combines TRBV5-1 with TRBJ1-1; TRBD1 is a possible D gene (5 bases). The V end lost 4 bases, the J end lost 4 bases, and 11 bases lay between the germline ends. Germline V gene data show CDR1 as SGHRS and CDR2 as YFSETQ. CDR3 length: 13 amino acids. CDR3 sequence reads: CASSAGQGTEAFF. The CDR3 coding sequence is TGCGCCAGCAGCGCTGGACAAGGCACTGAAGCTTTCTTT. Using reference TRBV5-1 and TRBJ1-1 for the parts outside the CDR3, the full variable domain is KAGVTQTPRYLIKTRGQQVTLSCSPISGHRSVSWYQQTPGQGLQFLFEYFSETQRNKGNFPGRFSGRQFSNSRSEMNVSTLELGDSALYLCASSAGQGTEAFFGQGTRLTVV.

The CDR3 loop reads CASSSTRDKTTDTQYF. CDR3 DNA: TGTGCCAGCAGCTCGACACGGGACAAGACCACAGATACGCAGTATTTT. The J gene is TRBJ2-3, the V gene TRBV7-3; maybe TRBD1 (6 bases). The germline gives CDR1 SGHTA, CDR2 FQGTGA. V was shortened by 4 bases and J by 2 bases, with 16 bases between the two germline ends. This CDR3 region has 16 residues. Complete variable domain (other parts from reference TRBV7-3 and TRBJ2-3): GAGVSQTPSNKVTEKGKYVELRCDPISGHTALYWYRQSLGQGPEFLIYFQGTGAADDSGLPNDRFFAVRPEGSVSTLKIQRTERGDSAVYLCASSSTRDKTTDTQYFGPGTRLTVL.

The chain carries TRBV7-6 and TRBJ2-4; possible D gene TRBD2, 7 bases. V was cut by 0 bases and J by 7 bases, with 13 bases left in between. CDR3 length equals 15 residues. The V gene's germline CDR1 is SGHVS and CDR2 FNYEAQ. The CDR3 nucleotides read TGTGCCAGCAGCTTAGCACAGGGCGGGGGCAACATTCAGTACTTC. This gives the protein CASSLAQGGGNIQYF.